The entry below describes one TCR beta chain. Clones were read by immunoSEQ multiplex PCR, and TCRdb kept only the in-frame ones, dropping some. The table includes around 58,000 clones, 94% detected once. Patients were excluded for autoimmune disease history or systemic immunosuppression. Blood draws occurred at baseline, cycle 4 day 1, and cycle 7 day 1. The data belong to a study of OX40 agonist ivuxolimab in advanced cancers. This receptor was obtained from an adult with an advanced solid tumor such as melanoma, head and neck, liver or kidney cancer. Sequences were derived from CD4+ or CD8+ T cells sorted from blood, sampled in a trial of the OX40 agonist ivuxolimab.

The CDR3 bases are TGTGCCAGCAGCGGCACAAACACTGAAGCTTTCTTT. The encoded protein is CASSGTNTEAFF. The chain links TRBV11-3 to TRBJ1-1; D is ambiguous. CDR1 and CDR2 (germline): SGHNT, YENEEA. The CDR3 runs to 12 residues. The V end lost 5 bases, the J end lost 2 bases, and 6 bases lay between the germline ends.